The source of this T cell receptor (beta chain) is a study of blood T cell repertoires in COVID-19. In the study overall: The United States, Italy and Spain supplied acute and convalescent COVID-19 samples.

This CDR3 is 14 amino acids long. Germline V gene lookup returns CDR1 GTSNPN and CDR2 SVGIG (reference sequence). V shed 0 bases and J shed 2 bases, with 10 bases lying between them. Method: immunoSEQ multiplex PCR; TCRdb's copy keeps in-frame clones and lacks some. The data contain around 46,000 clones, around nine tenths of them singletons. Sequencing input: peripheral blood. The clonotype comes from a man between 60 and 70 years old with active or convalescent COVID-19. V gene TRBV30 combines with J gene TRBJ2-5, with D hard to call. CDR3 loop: CAWSVLGLQETQYF. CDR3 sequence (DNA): TGTGCCTGGAGTGTACTTGGTCTTCAAGAGACCCAGTACTTC.